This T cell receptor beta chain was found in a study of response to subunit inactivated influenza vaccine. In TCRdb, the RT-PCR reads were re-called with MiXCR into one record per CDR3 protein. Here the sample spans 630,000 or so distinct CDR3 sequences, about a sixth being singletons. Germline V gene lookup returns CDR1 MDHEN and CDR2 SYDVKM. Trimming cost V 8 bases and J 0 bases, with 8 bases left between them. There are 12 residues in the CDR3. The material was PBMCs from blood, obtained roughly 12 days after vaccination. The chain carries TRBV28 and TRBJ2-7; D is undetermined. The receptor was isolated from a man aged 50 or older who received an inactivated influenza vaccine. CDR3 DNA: TGTGCCAGCTTGGATTTCTCCTACGAGCAGTACTTC. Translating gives CASLDFSYEQYF.